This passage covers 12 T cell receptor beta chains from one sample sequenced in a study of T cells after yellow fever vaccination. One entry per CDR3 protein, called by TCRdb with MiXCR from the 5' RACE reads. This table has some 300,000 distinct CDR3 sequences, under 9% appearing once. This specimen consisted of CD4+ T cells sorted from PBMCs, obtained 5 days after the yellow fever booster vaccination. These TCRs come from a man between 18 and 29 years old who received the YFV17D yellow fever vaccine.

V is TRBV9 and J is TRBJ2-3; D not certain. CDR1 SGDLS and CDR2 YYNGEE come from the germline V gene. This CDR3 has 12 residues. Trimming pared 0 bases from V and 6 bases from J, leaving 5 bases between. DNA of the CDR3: TGTGCCAGCAGCGTAGCTTGGGATACGCAGTATTTT. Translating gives CASSVAWDTQYF. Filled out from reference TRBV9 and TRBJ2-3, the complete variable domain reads DSGVTQTPKHLITATGQRVTLRCSPRSGDLSVYWYQQSLDQGLQFLIQYYNGEERAKGNILERFSAQQFPDLHSELNLSSLELGDSALYFCASSVAWDTQYFGPGTRLTVL.

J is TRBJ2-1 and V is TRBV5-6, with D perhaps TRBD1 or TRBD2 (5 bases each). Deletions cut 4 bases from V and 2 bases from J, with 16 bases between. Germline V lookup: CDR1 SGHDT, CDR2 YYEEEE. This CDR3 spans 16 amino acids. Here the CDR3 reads CASSLRTGTTYNEQFF. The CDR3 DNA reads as TGTGCCAGCAGCCTCAGGACGGGGACCACCTACAATGAGCAGTTCTTC.

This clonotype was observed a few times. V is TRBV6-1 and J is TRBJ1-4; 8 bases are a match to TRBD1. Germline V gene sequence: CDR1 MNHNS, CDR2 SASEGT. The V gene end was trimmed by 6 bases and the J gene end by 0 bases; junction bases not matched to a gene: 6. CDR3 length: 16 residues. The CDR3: CASSGGQVATNEKLFF. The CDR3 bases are TGTGCCAGCAGCGGGGGACAGGTTGCAACTAATGAAAAACTGTTTTTT.

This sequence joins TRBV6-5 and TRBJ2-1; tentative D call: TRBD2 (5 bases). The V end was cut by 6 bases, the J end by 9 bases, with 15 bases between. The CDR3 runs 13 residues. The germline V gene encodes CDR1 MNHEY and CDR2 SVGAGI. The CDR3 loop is CASRHNPRGEQFF. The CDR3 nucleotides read TGTGCCAGCAGGCACAACCCACGGGGTGAGCAGTTCTTC.

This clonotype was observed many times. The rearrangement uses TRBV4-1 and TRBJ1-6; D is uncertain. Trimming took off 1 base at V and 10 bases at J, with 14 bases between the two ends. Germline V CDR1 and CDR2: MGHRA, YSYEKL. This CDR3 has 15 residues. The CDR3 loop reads CASSQGSRPQSPLHF. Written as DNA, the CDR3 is TGCGCCAGCAGCCAAGGGAGTAGACCCCAATCACCCCTCCACTTT.

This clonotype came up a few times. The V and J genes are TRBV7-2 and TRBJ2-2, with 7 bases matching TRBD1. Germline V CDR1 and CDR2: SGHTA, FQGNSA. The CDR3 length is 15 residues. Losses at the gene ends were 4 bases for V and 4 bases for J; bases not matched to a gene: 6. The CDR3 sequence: CASSSRQGVTGELFF. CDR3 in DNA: TGTGCCAGCAGCTCCAGACAGGGCGTCACCGGGGAGCTGTTTTTT.

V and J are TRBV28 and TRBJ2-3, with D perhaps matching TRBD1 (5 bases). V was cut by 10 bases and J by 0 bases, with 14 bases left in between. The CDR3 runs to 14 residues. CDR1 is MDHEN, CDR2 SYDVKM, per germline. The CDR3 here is CATRAGLSTDTQYF. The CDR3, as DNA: TGTGCCACCAGGGCCGGCTTAAGCACAGATACGCAGTATTTT.

The CDR3 region has the DNA TGCGCCAGCAGCTTCGTTGGCGGTGAAGCTTTCTTT. This codes for CASSFVGGEAFF. The rearrangement joins TRBV5-1 to TRBJ1-1, with D uncertain. Per the germline V gene, CDR1 is SGHRS and CDR2 is YFSETQ. The CDR3 length is 12 residues. Trimming cost V 2 bases and J 7 bases, with 9 bases left between them.

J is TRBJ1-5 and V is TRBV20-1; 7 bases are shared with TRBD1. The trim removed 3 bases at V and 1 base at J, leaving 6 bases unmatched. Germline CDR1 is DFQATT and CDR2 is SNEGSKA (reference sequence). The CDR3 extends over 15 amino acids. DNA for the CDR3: TGCAGTGCTAGCCGACAGGGAGGGAGCAATCAGCCCCAGCATTTT. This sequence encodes CSASRQGGSNQPQHF.

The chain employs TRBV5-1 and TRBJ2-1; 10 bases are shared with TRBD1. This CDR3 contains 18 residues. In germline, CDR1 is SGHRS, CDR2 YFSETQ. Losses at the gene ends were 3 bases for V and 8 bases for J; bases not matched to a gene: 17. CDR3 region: CASSSVWGGTGVVDEQFF. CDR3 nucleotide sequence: TGCGCCAGCAGCTCAGTCTGGGGTGGGACAGGGGTTGTGGATGAGCAGTTCTTC.

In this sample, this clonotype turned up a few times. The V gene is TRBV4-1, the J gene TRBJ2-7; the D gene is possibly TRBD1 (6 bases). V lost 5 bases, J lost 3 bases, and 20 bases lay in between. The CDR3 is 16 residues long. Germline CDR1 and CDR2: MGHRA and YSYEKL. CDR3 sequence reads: CASSTPGQRLFYEQYF. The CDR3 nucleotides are TGCGCCAGCAGCACTCCCGGACAGAGATTATTCTACGAGCAGTACTTC.

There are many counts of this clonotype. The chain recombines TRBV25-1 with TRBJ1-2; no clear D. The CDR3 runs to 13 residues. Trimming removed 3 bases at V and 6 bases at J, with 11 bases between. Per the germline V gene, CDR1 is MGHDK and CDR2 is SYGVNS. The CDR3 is CASSEYVVDGYTF. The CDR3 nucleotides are TGTGCCAGCAGTGAGTACGTCGTTGATGGCTACACCTTC.